This TCR beta chain was profiled in a study of shared clonotypes between healthy human individuals (dated by TCRdb to between 2020 and 2021). Context from the whole study: Two women and three men aged 18 to 49 years were included in the cohort. To estimate repertoire size and how much clonotypes are shared between individuals, the study performed deep sequencing of blood TCR repertoires from 4 to 6 healthy adults. Between about 0.94 and 10 billion PBMCs per donor were obtained by leukapheresis. For each donor, CD4 naive and CD4 memory were each given three plates, CD8 naive was given two plates, and CD8 memory was given one plate. Libraries were prepared and TCR repertoires were sequenced by different laboratories using diverse techniques, in order to increase sequencing depth and limit assay-specific biases.

A word on this clone: Its antigen is currently not known. Base qualities are not recorded, but no much larger clone differs from it by a single base.

Findings and caveats that apply to the study as a whole: The genetic and exposure-history diversity represented was limited by the small number of donors. Roughly 5% of naive CD4, 3% to 3.5% of naive CD8, approximately 2% of memory CD4, and over 0.35% of memory CD8 clonotypes were shared across four donors. Sampling was limited to blood, and TCR repertoires in tissue likely differ from TCR repertoires in blood. Naive subsets generally had larger estimated clonotype richness than memory subsets did. Based on pairwise subsampling, the degree of clonotype sharing among donors was expected to be affected by sequencing depth. Clonotypes shared by all four sorted-subset donors showed higher generation probabilities than non-shared clonotypes. Even with the large sequencing depth, rarefaction of the sorted-subset datasets indicated that sequencing was incomplete.

From a lookup of the germline V gene, CDR1 and CDR2 are SGHRS and YFSETQ. V loses 0 bases, J loses 0 bases, and the germline ends lie 16 bases apart. The CDR3 sequence holds 19 residues, the cysteine and phenylalanine included. Only CDR3 DNA is held: 57 bases, read in frame from base 1. Using the deep immunoSEQ assay, multiplex PCR amplified TCR CDR3 regions from genomic DNA. Genomic DNA extracted from each cell subset was distributed evenly over all wells of several immunoSEQ 96-well plates, and each plate served as one replicate. For sorted subsets, 150 to 250 ng genomic DNA, equal to approximately 30,000 T cell genomes, was loaded into each replicate PCR. The purified libraries were quantified using a Qubit 3.0 fluorometer, sized with a Bioanalyzer 2100, and then quantified again using the KAPA Library Quantification kit. Every immunoSEQ 96-well plate was sequenced on a separate single-read 150-cycle Illumina NextSeq 550 flow cell. In the source study's methods: The immunoSEQ output contained only junctional sequences without quality scores, so filtering could not match that applied to full-length reads. Sequences were annotated with PyIR, a Python wrapper for IgBLAST v1.9, using IMGT germline references to assign V/J genes and CDR3. Reads were removed for weak V/J assignments (E-value above 1e-6), missing CDR3, stop codons, out-of-frame junctions, or ambiguous translated residues. V3J clonotypes were defined as sequences sharing the same inferred V gene, J gene, and CDR3 amino acid sequence. To compute the percentage overlap between repertoires, the number of shared unique clonotypes was divided by the size of the smaller repertoire. Three approaches were used to assess repertoire richness: RTK rarefaction, the Chao1 estimator, and Recon v2.1 estimates of unobserved clonotypes. OLGA was used to compute generation probabilities for all TCRbeta clonotypes that the gDNA method yielded from a handful of donors. TCRdb provides this immuneACCESS table in a form limited to in-frame rearrangements. Some clones are lacking; in checked studies, under half of them reflect an unresolved V gene, and why the rest are absent is not known. The DNA was the basis for D and trimming; V, J and clone size are from that table. For this sample there are about 2.4 million clones; 93% appear just once. The top ten hold about 0.34% of the sample.

Donors were healthy HIV-negative adults with no recently reported acute infections or vaccinations. Only Caucasian adults living in Nashville, Tennessee, USA were represented among the donors. Magnetic negative selection was used to enrich CD4+ T cells, after which naive cells were positively selected on CD45RA and the negative fraction became the memory subset. Blood was obtained by leukapheresis, after which PBMCs were separated by Ficoll-Histopaque density gradient centrifugation and cryopreserved in liquid nitrogen vapor phase. Analytical flow cytometry was used to check the purity and quantity of each magnetically sorted T cell population. Genomic DNA was isolated from each sorted fraction and quantified by UV absorbance on a Nanodrop 2000c.

Here the chain combines TRBV5-1 and TRBJ2-6, with the D gene tentatively TRBD1 or TRBD2, based on 5 matching bases in each. The sample taken for sequencing was naive CD4+ T cells from PBMCs. This specimen's cell subset or site label, per the study, means: CD45RA+ positively selected. The TCR originated in a man between 18 and 35 years old in good health. Some clones in this sample may be carry-over from other donors' samples. The DNA is as follows: TGCGCCAGCAGCTTGGTGGGTATAGTTGGGGGCTCTGGGGCCAACGTCCTGACTTTC. This sequence encodes CASSLVGIVGGSGANVLTF. The full variable domain, with segments outside the CDR3 supplied by the reference TRBV5-1 and TRBJ2-6 proteins, appears as KAGVTQTPRYLIKTRGQQVTLSCSPISGHRSVSWYQQTPGQGLQFLFEYFSETQRNKGNFPGRFSGRQFSNSRSEMNVSTLELGDSALYLCASSLVGIVGGSGANVLTFGAGSRLTVL.